The rows below give T cell receptor beta chains drawn from one sample of a study of shared clonotypes between healthy human individuals. Data came from immunoSEQ multiplex PCR; TCRdb stores just in-frame clones and leaves some out. The sample holds some 360,000 clones, less than 75% seen once. The sequencing sample was made of memory CD4+ T cells sorted from blood. Receptors originate from a man aged 25-45 years in good health. Both conserved end residues are trimmed from each CDR3. Fields, in order: V gene, J gene, CDR3 protein.

>TRBV11-2|TRBJ2-5
ASSPGHSKGETQY
>TRBV2|TRBJ1-1
ASSVQGNTEAF
>TRBV7-2|TRBJ1-1
ASSLVMTAQQAF
>TRBV18|TRBJ2-5
ASSPFSGSGETQY
>TRBV18|TRBJ2-7
ASSPQRDEQY
>TRBV11-3|TRBJ2-1
ASSRSFESYNEQF
>TRBV5-1|TRBJ2-1
ASRPLPSGSYNEQF
>TRBV11-3|TRBJ2-7
ASSPSGAPYEQY
>TRBV28|TRBJ2-5
ASTSGTGTRETQY
>TRBV5-4|TRBJ2-3
ASSRRLAGVGTDTQY
>TRBV18|TRBJ2-1
ASSPELAGDAEQF
>TRBV19|TRBJ2-2
ASSIGLDTGELF
>TRBV4-3|TRBJ1-2
ASSQVSSGTEDGYT
>TRBV6-4|TRBJ2-2
ASRGQGGTGELF
>TRBV29-1|TRBJ1-1
SVEDLGLAF
>TRBV6-1|TRBJ1-2
ASSERAGPSGYT
>TRBV10-3|TRBJ2-7
AIRGGSGSFEQY
>TRBV4-1|TRBJ1-1
ASSLASLAGTEAF
>TRBV18|TRBJ1-2
ASSPPIPTGGEDGYT
>TRBV19|TRBJ1-1
ASSITGGGTEAF
>TRBV7-9|TRBJ2-1
ASSSPGRTQSYNEQF
>TRBV30|TRBJ2-2
AWAATSGRLKVGELF
>TRBV5-4|TRBJ1-2
ASSAGQGPYGYT
>TRBV28|TRBJ2-1
ASSVPGGRGLLEQF
>TRBV6-5|TRBJ1-1
ASGQWSNTEAF
>TRBV10-3|TRBJ1-4
AIQEGPGEKLF
>TRBV10-3|TRBJ2-1
AISESERYNEQF
>TRBV27|TRBJ2-3
ASSAGLAGTDTQY
>TRBV2|TRBJ1-1
ASSVGDQTEAF
>TRBV18|TRBJ2-1
ASSPSAALGF
>TRBV30|TRBJ2-1
AWSISSGREQF
>TRBV9|TRBJ2-3
ASSVAGSGVTDTQY
>TRBV7-8|TRBJ2-1
ASSLVASGRINEQF
>TRBV7-9|TRBJ2-5
ASSRSLAGGIQETQY
>TRBV9|TRBJ2-7
ASSAAPGPPNEQY
>TRBV28|TRBJ1-4
ASSLMDIATNEKLF
>TRBV9|TRBJ1-1
ASSVGENTEAF
>TRBV7-9|TRBJ2-1
ASTLLVSPYNEQF
>TRBV5-1|TRBJ1-5
ASSWDGEINQPQH
>TRBV29-1|TRBJ2-3
SVAGGQKYTDTQY
>TRBV18|TRBJ2-7
ASSWRQGTYEQY
>TRBV18|TRBJ2-6
ASSFLQGASGANVLT
>TRBV19|TRBJ1-2
ASSIDRGTAGYGYT
>TRBV7-8|TRBJ2-7
ASSFPTSGSAY
>TRBV18|TRBJ2-1
ASSPRPAGSYNEQF